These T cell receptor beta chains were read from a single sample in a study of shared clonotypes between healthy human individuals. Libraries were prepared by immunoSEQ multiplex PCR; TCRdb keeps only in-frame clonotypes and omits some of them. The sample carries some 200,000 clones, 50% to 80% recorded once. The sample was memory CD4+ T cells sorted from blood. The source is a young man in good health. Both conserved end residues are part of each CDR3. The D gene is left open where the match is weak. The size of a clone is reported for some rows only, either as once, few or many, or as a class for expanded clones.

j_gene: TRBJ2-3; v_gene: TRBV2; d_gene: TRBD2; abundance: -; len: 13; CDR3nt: TGTGCCAGCAGTAGCGGGAGGACAGATACGCAGTATTTT; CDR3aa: CASSSGRTDTQYF
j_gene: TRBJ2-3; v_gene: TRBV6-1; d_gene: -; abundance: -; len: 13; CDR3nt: TGTGCCAGCAGTGAGGGGACCAGAGATACGCAGTATTTT; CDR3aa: CASSEGTRDTQYF
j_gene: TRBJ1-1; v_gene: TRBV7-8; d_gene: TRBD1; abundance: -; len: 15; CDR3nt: TGTGCCAGCAGCCCCTCTAGGACAGGGAACACTGAAGCTTTCTTT; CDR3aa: CASSPSRTGNTEAFF
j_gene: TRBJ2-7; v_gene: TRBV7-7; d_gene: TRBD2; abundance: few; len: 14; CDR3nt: TGTGCCAGCAGCCCTACGACTAGCAGCCACGAGCAGTACTTC; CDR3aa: CASSPTTSSHEQYF
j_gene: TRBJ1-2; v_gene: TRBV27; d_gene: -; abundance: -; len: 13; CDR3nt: TGTGCCAGCAGTTTACAGGGATCAGGGGGCTACACCTTC; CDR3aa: CASSLQGSGGYTF
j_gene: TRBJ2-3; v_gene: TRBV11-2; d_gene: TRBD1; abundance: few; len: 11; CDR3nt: TGTGCCAGCAGCTTCGGGACAGCTTCATATTTT; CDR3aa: CASSFGTASYF
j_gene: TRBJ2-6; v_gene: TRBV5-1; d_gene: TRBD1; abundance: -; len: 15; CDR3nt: TGCGCCAGCCTCCCAGGGGGCTCTGGGGCCAACGTCCTGACTTTC; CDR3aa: CASLPGGSGANVLTF
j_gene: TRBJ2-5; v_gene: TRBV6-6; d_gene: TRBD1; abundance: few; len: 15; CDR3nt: TGTGCCAGCATCCGGACAGGGGGGGGGCAAGAGACCCAGTACTTC; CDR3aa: CASIRTGGGQETQYF
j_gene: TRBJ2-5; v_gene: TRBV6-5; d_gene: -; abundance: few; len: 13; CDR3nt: TGTGCCAGCAGTCCGCTGACAGTGAAGACCCAGTACTTC; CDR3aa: CASSPLTVKTQYF
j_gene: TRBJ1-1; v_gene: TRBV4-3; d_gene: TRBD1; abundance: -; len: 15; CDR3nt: TGCGCCAGCAGCCAAGATGTGGACAGGGACGCTGAAGCTTTCTTT; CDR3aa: CASSQDVDRDAEAFF
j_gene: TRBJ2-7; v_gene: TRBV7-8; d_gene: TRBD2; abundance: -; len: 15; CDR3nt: TGTGCCAGCAGCGTCGGGACTAGCGGGAGCCTCGAGCAGTACTTC; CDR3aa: CASSVGTSGSLEQYF
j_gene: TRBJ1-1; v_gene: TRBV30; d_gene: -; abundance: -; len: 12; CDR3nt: TGTGCCTGGAGTGGCTGGAACACTGAAGCTTTCTTT; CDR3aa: CAWSGWNTEAFF
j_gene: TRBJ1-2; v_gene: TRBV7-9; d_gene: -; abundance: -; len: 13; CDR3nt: TGTGCCAGCAGCTCCGACAGGTACCGAGGCTACACCTTC; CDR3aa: CASSSDRYRGYTF
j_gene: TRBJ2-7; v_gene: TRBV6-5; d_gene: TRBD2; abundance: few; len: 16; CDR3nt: TGTGCCAGCAGTTACTCGTGGAGCGGGGGACCCTACGAGCAGTACTTC; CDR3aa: CASSYSWSGGPYEQYF
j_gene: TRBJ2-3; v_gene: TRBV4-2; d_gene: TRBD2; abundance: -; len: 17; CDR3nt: TGTGCCAGCAGCCAAGACCTCCCGGGAGCGGGAGCAGATACGCAGTATTTT; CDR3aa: CASSQDLPGAGADTQYF
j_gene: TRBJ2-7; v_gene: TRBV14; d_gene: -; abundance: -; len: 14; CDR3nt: TGTGCCAGCAGCCAACAGGGGACCGCCTACGAGCAGTACTTC; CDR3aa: CASSQQGTAYEQYF
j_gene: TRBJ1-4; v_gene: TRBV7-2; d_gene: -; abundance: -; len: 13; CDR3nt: TGTGCCAGCAGCTTAGGCCGCCAAAGGGGCATCTTTTTT; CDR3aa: CASSLGRQRGIFF
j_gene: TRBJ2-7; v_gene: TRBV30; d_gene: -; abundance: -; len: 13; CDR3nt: TGTGCCTTGACTAAGACGCGAAACTTCGAGCAGTACTTC; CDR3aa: CALTKTRNFEQYF
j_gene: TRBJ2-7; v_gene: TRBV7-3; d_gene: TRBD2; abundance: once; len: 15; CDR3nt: TGTGCCAGCAGCTACGGGACTAGCCAAGACGACAAGCAGTACTTC; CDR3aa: CASSYGTSQDDKQYF
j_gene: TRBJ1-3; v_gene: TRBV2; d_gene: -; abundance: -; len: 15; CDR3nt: TGTGCCAGCAGTGAAAAGGGGGTCTCTGGAAACACCATATATTTT; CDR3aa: CASSEKGVSGNTIYF
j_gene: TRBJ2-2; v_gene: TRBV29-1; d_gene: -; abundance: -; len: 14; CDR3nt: TGCAGCGTTGATCCGTCTTCGGCCACCGGGGAGCTGTTTTTT; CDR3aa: CSVDPSSATGELFF
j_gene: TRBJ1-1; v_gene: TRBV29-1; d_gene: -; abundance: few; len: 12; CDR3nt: TGCAGCGGAGCTTCTTCAGGGTGGGAGGCTTTCTTT; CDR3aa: CSGASSGWEAFF
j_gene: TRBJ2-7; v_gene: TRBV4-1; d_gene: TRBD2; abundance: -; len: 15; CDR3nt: TGCGCCAGCAGCCAAGCGGCGGGAGATCGCGACGAGCAGTACTTC; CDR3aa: CASSQAAGDRDEQYF
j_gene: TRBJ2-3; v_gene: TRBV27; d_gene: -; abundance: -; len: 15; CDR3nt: TGTGCCAGCAAGCCGGGGACCGGGAACGCAGATACGCAGTATTTT; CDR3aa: CASKPGTGNADTQYF
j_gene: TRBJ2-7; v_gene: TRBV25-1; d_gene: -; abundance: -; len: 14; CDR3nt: TGTGCCAGCAATTCCGAGGAAAACCCCTACGAGCAGTACTTC; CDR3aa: CASNSEENPYEQYF
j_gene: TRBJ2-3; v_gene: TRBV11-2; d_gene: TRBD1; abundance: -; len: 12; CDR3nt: TGTGCCAGCAGCCGAGACAGGGGGAGGCAGTATTTT; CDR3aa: CASSRDRGRQYF
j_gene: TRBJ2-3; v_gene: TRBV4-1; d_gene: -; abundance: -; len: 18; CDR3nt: TGCGCCAGCAGCCAAGAGGGGGGAAGAACACTCAACACAGATACGCAGTATTTT; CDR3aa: CASSQEGGRTLNTDTQYF
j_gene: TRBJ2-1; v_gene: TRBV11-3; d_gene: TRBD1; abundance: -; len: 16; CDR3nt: TGTGCCAGCAGCCCCAAGGGACAGGGTACTTACAATGAGCAGTTCTTC; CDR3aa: CASSPKGQGTYNEQFF
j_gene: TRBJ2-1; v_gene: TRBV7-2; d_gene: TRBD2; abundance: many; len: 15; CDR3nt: TGTGCCAGCAGTGCCGGGACTAGTTCCTACAATGAGCAGTTCTTC; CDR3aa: CASSAGTSSYNEQFF
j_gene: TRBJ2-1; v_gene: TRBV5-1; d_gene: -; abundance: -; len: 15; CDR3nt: TGCGCCAGCAGCCAGGGGATGAGCTCCTACAATGAGCAGTTCTTC; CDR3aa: CASSQGMSSYNEQFF
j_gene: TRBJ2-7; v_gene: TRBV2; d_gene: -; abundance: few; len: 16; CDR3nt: TGTGCCAGCAGTAAAGGGGGCGGGGCGGACTCCTACGAGCAGTACTTC; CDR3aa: CASSKGGGADSYEQYF
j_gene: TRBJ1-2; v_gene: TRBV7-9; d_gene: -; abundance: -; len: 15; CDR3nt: TGTGCCAGCAGCCAAAATCAGGGACCTAACTATGGCTACACCTTC; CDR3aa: CASSQNQGPNYGYTF
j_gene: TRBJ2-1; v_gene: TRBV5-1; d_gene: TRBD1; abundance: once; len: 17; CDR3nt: TGCGCCAGCAGATTGGGACAGGGGAAAATAGGCTACAATGAGCAGTTCTTC; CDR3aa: CASRLGQGKIGYNEQFF
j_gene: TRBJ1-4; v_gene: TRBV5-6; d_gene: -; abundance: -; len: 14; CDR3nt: TGTGCCAGCAGCTTTGGGGCGGGTGAAGAAAAACTGTTTTTT; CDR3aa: CASSFGAGEEKLFF
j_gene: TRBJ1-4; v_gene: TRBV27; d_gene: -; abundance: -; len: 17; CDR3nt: TGTGCCAGCAGTTCCGGACCGAGATTTGCAACTAATGAAAAACTGTTTTTT; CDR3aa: CASSSGPRFATNEKLFF
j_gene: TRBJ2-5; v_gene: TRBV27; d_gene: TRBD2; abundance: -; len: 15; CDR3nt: TGTGCCAGCCGTATAGCGGGAGGGTACCAAGAGACCCAGTACTTC; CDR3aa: CASRIAGGYQETQYF
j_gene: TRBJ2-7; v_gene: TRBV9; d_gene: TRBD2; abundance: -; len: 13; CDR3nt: TGTGCCAGCAGCGTAGTGCCTAGCGGGGCTCTGTACTTC; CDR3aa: CASSVVPSGALYF
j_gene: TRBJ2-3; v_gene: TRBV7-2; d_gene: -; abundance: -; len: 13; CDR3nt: TGTGCCAGCAGCTTAGTGGGCACAGATACGCAGTATTTT; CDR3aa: CASSLVGTDTQYF
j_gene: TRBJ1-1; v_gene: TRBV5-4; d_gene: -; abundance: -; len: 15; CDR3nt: TGTGCCAGCAGCCACCCCACGGTGATGAACACTGAAGCTTTCTTT; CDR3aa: CASSHPTVMNTEAFF
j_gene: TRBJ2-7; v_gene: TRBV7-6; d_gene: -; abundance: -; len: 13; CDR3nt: TGTGCCAGCAGTCAGAGGCTGTGGGACGAGCAGTACTTC; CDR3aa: CASSQRLWDEQYF
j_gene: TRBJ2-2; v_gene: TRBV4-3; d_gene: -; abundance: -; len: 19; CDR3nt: TGCGCCAGCAGCCAAGCTCACCCCCCCGTACAGGGGAACACCGGGGAGCTGTTTTTT; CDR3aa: CASSQAHPPVQGNTGELFF
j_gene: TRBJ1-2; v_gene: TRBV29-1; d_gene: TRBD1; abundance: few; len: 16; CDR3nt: TGCAGCGTTGAGGTGGCTTATGACAGGGGGTTCTATGGCTACACCTTC; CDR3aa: CSVEVAYDRGFYGYTF
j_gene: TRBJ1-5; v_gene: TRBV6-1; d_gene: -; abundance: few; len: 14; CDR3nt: TGTGCCAGCAGTGAATATGGGGGGAATCAGCCCCAGCATTTT; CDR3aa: CASSEYGGNQPQHF
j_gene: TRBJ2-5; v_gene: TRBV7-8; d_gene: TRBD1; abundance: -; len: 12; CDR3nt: TGTGCCAGTGGACAGGCTCAAGAGACCCAGTACTTC; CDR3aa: CASGQAQETQYF
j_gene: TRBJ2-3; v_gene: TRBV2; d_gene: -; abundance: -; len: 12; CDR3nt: TGTGCCAGCAGGTCGGAGGTTATTACGCAGTATTTT; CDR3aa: CASRSEVITQYF
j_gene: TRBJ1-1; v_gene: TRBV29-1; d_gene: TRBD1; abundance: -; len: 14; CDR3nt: TGCAGCGCTATTTCCGGGACAGGGAACACTGAAGCTTTCTTT; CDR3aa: CSAISGTGNTEAFF
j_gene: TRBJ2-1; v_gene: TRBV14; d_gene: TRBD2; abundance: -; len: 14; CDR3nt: TGTGCCAGCAGCCACCTAGCGGGAATGAATGAGCAGTTCTTC; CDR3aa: CASSHLAGMNEQFF
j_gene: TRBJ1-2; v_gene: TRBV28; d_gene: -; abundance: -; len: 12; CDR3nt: TGTGCCAGCAGTCCGGCGTGGAGTGGCTACACCTTC; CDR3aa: CASSPAWSGYTF
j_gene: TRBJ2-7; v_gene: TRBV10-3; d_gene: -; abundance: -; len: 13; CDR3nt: TGTGCCACTTCCGGGGCGGTTGCCTACGAGCAGTACTTC; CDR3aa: CATSGAVAYEQYF
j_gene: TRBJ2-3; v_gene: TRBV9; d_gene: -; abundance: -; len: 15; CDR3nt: TGTGCCAGCAGCCCTCGACCCTTTGGTGAGGATACGCAGTATTTT; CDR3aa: CASSPRPFGEDTQYF
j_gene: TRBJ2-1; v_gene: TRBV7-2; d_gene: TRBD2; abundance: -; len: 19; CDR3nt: TGTGCCAGCAGACAAAAGCGGGAGGGCCTTACTTTCTCCTACAATGAGCAGTTCTTC; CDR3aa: CASRQKREGLTFSYNEQFF
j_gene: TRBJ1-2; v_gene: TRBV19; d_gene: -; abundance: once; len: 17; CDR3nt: TGTGCCAGTAGAAATCAGAGAGGAGGCAGGGCCTCCTATGGCTACACCTTC; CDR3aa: CASRNQRGGRASYGYTF
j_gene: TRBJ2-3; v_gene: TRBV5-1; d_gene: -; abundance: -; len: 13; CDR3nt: TGCGCCAGCAGCTTCAAAAACACAGATACGCAGTATTTT; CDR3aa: CASSFKNTDTQYF
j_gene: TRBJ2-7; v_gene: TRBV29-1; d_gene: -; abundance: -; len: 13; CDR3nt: TGCAGTTATTCGGGAGAACCTACCTACGAGCAGTACTTC; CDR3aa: CSYSGEPTYEQYF
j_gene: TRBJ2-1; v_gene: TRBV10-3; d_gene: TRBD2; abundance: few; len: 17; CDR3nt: TGTGCCATCAGTGAGTCTAGCGGGTTTCTGTCCTACAATGAGCAGTTCTTC; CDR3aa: CAISESSGFLSYNEQFF